What follows is one TCR beta chain and its context. The antigen is unknown. The sample comes from a study of cytomegalovirus exposure and HLA in healthy donors. Vbeta (60) and Jbeta (13) primers were used in the PCR. The assay was immunoSEQ multiplex PCR, and TCRdb's table has in-frame clones only and misses some. Of about 100,000 clones listed, about 79% are singletons. The germline gives CDR1 SGHAT, CDR2 FQNNGV. CDR3 size: 14 residues. Trimming removed 1 base from V and 3 bases from J, with 9 bases in between. Whole-study results and caveats: In a later analysis, at a false discovery rate of 0.05, about 17,000 TCR beta sequences matched HLA alleles.

The gene calls are TRBV11-2 and TRBJ1-2, with D perhaps matching TRBD1 (6 bases). This receptor was obtained from a woman aged 18 to 35 in good health and CMV-seronegative. The sample consisted of PBMCs. CDR3 nucleotides: TGTGCCAGCAGCTTAGGTCCAGGGGACTATGGCTACACCTTC. Translated, it gives CASSLGPGDYGYTF.